Listed below are T cell receptor beta chains from one sample, sequenced in a study of cytomegalovirus exposure and HLA in healthy donors. Only in-frame clones appear in the TCRdb table, and some are missing; sequencing was by immunoSEQ multiplex PCR. The sample lists about 85,000 clones; 60% to 80% were seen once. Material: PBMCs. The receptors shown here come from a boy younger than 18 in good health and CMV-seronegative. Both conserved end residues are part of each CDR3. D genes are given only for firm matches. Not all rows give a size; the values are once, few, many and, for expanded clones, a class.

v_gene: TRBV7-9; j_gene: TRBJ2-7; len: 15; d_gene: NA; abundance: NA; CDR3aa: CASSLEPGASYEQYF; CDR3nt: TGTGCCAGCAGTCTAGAGCCGGGAGCCTCCTACGAGCAGTACTTC
v_gene: TRBV27; j_gene: TRBJ2-1; len: 13; d_gene: NA; abundance: NA; CDR3aa: CASSLSRDNEQFF; CDR3nt: TGTGCCAGCAGCCTCTCCCGTGACAATGAGCAGTTCTTC
v_gene: TRBV5-1; j_gene: TRBJ2-1; len: 16; d_gene: TRBD1; abundance: NA; CDR3aa: CASSFSTGWSYNEQFF; CDR3nt: TGCGCCAGCAGTTTTTCGACAGGGTGGTCCTACAATGAGCAGTTCTTC
v_gene: TRBV5-1; j_gene: TRBJ1-2; len: 13; d_gene: NA; abundance: NA; CDR3aa: CASSYHSPEGYTF; CDR3nt: TGCGCCAGCAGCTACCACTCCCCGGAGGGCTACACCTTC
v_gene: TRBV7-3; j_gene: TRBJ2-1; len: 13; d_gene: NA; abundance: NA; CDR3aa: CASSLIVVGEQFF; CDR3nt: TGTGCCAGCAGCCTAATAGTAGTCGGTGAGCAGTTCTTC
v_gene: TRBV7-9; j_gene: TRBJ1-5; len: 15; d_gene: TRBD1; abundance: NA; CDR3aa: CASSPTGDRDQPQHF; CDR3nt: TGTGCCAGCAGCCCGACAGGGGATCGGGATCAGCCCCAGCATTTT
v_gene: TRBV4-3; j_gene: TRBJ1-6; len: 16; d_gene: NA; abundance: NA; CDR3aa: CASSPEYRVGLSPLHF; CDR3nt: TGCGCCAGCAGCCCCGAGTATAGGGTCGGACTCTCACCCCTCCACTTT
v_gene: TRBV19; j_gene: TRBJ2-7; len: 13; d_gene: TRBD1; abundance: few; CDR3aa: CASSQGASYEQYF; CDR3nt: TGTGCCAGCTCACAGGGGGCTTCCTACGAGCAGTACTTC
v_gene: TRBV29-1; j_gene: TRBJ2-7; len: 13; d_gene: TRBD2; abundance: NA; CDR3aa: CSVGLAGDLEQYF; CDR3nt: TGCAGCGTGGGACTAGCGGGAGATCTCGAGCAGTACTTC
v_gene: TRBV6-5; j_gene: TRBJ1-1; len: 14; d_gene: NA; abundance: few; CDR3aa: CASSYGEDPTEAFF; CDR3nt: TGTGCCAGCAGTTACGGAGAGGATCCGACTGAAGCTTTCTTT
v_gene: TRBV21-1; j_gene: TRBJ1-5; len: 16; d_gene: NA; abundance: NA; CDR3aa: CASSKSRTGGNQPQHF; CDR3nt: TGTGCCAGCAGCAAAAGTAGGACAGGGGGCAATCAGCCCCAGCATTTT
v_gene: TRBV7-3; j_gene: TRBJ2-2; len: 13; d_gene: TRBD1; abundance: NA; CDR3aa: CASGQGNTGELFF; CDR3nt: TGTGCGAGCGGACAGGGGAACACCGGGGAGCTGTTTTTT
v_gene: TRBV10-2; j_gene: TRBJ1-6; len: 15; d_gene: NA; abundance: NA; CDR3aa: CASSEPYRDSSPLHF; CDR3nt: TGCGCCAGCAGTGAGCCTTACAGGGATTCTTCACCCCTCCACTTT
v_gene: TRBV29-1; j_gene: TRBJ2-7; len: 15; d_gene: TRBD2; abundance: NA; CDR3aa: CSVGRLAGGPGEQYF; CDR3nt: TGCAGCGTGGGGCGACTAGCGGGAGGGCCGGGGGAGCAGTACTTC
v_gene: TRBV4-3; j_gene: TRBJ1-1; len: 17; d_gene: NA; abundance: few; CDR3aa: CASSQDLQGSMNTEAFF; CDR3nt: TGCGCCAGCAGTCAAGATCTACAGGGTAGTATGAACACTGAAGCTTTCTTT
v_gene: TRBV15; j_gene: TRBJ2-5; len: 13; d_gene: NA; abundance: NA; CDR3aa: CATSRDPPGEQYF; CDR3nt: TGTGCCACCAGCAGAGATCCCCCGGGTGAGCAGTACTTC
v_gene: TRBV29-1; j_gene: TRBJ1-2; len: 12; d_gene: TRBD1; abundance: NA; CDR3aa: CSVGDSHPGYTF; CDR3nt: TGCAGCGTGGGGGACAGCCACCCCGGCTACACCTTC
v_gene: TRBV7-8; j_gene: TRBJ1-5; len: 20; d_gene: NA; abundance: few; CDR3aa: CASSLATAWPKSGTNQPQHF; CDR3nt: TGTGCCAGCAGCTTAGCCACAGCATGGCCGAAATCCGGCACAAATCAGCCCCAGCATTTT
v_gene: TRBV15; j_gene: TRBJ1-1; len: 15; d_gene: NA; abundance: NA; CDR3aa: CATSRAGGMATEAFF; CDR3nt: TGTGCCACCAGCAGAGCGGGGGGGATGGCCACTGAAGCTTTCTTT
v_gene: TRBV11-2; j_gene: TRBJ1-3; len: 14; d_gene: NA; abundance: NA; CDR3aa: CASCWGDSGNTIYF; CDR3nt: TGTGCCAGTTGCTGGGGGGACTCTGGAAACACCATATATTTT
v_gene: TRBV14; j_gene: TRBJ1-2; len: 17; d_gene: TRBD1; abundance: NA; CDR3aa: CASSQADRGRGNYGYTF; CDR3nt: TGTGCCAGCAGCCAAGCTGACAGGGGGCGAGGGAACTATGGCTACACCTTC
v_gene: TRBV9; j_gene: TRBJ2-7; len: 14; d_gene: TRBD1; abundance: NA; CDR3aa: CASSVGTGAYEQYF; CDR3nt: TGTGCCAGCAGCGTTGGGACAGGGGCCTACGAGCAGTACTTC
v_gene: TRBV9; j_gene: TRBJ2-7; len: 15; d_gene: TRBD2; abundance: NA; CDR3aa: CASSVGTSGAYEQYF; CDR3nt: TGTGCCAGCAGCGTGGGGACTAGCGGGGCTTACGAGCAGTACTTC
v_gene: TRBV5-4; j_gene: TRBJ2-5; len: 18; d_gene: TRBD2; abundance: NA; CDR3aa: CASSLDRGSSGRQETQYF; CDR3nt: TGTGCCAGCAGCTTGGATAGGGGGTCTAGCGGGCGCCAAGAGACCCAGTACTTC
v_gene: TRBV7-8; j_gene: TRBJ2-5; len: 16; d_gene: TRBD1; abundance: once; CDR3aa: CASSLGFSGTGQTQYF; CDR3nt: TGTGCCAGCAGCTTAGGGTTTTCCGGGACAGGCCAGACCCAGTACTTC
v_gene: TRBV28; j_gene: TRBJ2-1; len: 15; d_gene: TRBD2; abundance: NA; CDR3aa: CASRHGGVLYNEQFF; CDR3nt: TGTGCCAGCAGGCATGGGGGGGTCCTCTACAATGAGCAGTTCTTC
v_gene: TRBV30; j_gene: TRBJ1-2; len: 13; d_gene: NA; abundance: NA; CDR3aa: CASSGRPNYGYTF; CDR3nt: TGTGCCTCGTCAGGGCGCCCTAACTATGGCTACACCTTC
v_gene: TRBV6-1; j_gene: TRBJ1-2; len: 16; d_gene: NA; abundance: NA; CDR3aa: CASSGAPGFANYGYTF; CDR3nt: TGTGCCAGCAGTGGGGCTCCCGGATTCGCTAACTATGGCTACACCTTC
v_gene: TRBV21-1; j_gene: TRBJ1-1; len: 19; d_gene: NA; abundance: few; CDR3aa: CASSKVGRGPKLMNTEAFF; CDR3nt: TGTGCCAGCAGCAAAGTAGGCAGGGGGCCCAAGCTAATGAACACTGAAGCTTTCTTT
v_gene: TRBV20-1; j_gene: TRBJ2-5; len: 10; d_gene: NA; abundance: few; CDR3aa: CSATLETQYF; CDR3nt: TGCAGTGCTACCCTAGAGACCCAGTACTTC
v_gene: TRBV6-5; j_gene: TRBJ2-5; len: 14; d_gene: NA; abundance: NA; CDR3aa: CASSTGDGQETQYF; CDR3nt: TGTGCCAGCAGTACAGGCGACGGGCAAGAGACCCAGTACTTC
v_gene: TRBV4-3; j_gene: TRBJ1-5; len: 15; d_gene: NA; abundance: NA; CDR3aa: CASSRRLAGNQPQHF; CDR3nt: TGCGCCAGCAGCCGCCGCCTGGCGGGCAATCAGCCCCAGCATTTT
v_gene: TRBV19; j_gene: TRBJ1-5; len: 16; d_gene: TRBD1; abundance: NA; CDR3aa: CASSTLLDRAIDPMHF; CDR3nt: TGTGCCAGTAGTACCCTACTGGACAGGGCGATCGACCCCATGCATTTT
v_gene: TRBV7-8; j_gene: TRBJ1-1; len: 15; d_gene: NA; abundance: NA; CDR3aa: CASSLVSGDGAEAFF; CDR3nt: TGTGCCAGCAGCTTAGTCTCGGGGGACGGGGCTGAAGCTTTCTTT
v_gene: TRBV6-5; j_gene: TRBJ1-4; len: 14; d_gene: NA; abundance: NA; CDR3aa: CASSYSRGGEKLFF; CDR3nt: TGTGCCAGCAGTTACTCGAGGGGAGGAGAAAAACTGTTTTTT
v_gene: TRBV6-6; j_gene: TRBJ2-7; len: 15; d_gene: TRBD1; abundance: few; CDR3aa: CASSYSGTGTYEQYF; CDR3nt: TGTGCCAGCAGTTACTCAGGGACAGGCACCTACGAGCAGTACTTC
v_gene: TRBV16; j_gene: TRBJ1-5; len: 14; d_gene: NA; abundance: few; CDR3aa: CASSQYPREQPQHF; CDR3nt: TGTGCCAGCAGCCAATATCCCAGGGAACAGCCCCAGCATTTT
v_gene: TRBV7-2; j_gene: TRBJ2-3; len: 15; d_gene: TRBD2; abundance: NA; CDR3aa: CASSSSGRGSDTQYF; CDR3nt: TGTGCCAGCAGCTCTAGCGGGAGGGGTTCAGATACGCAGTATTTT
v_gene: TRBV5-1; j_gene: TRBJ1-1; len: 16; d_gene: TRBD1; abundance: NA; CDR3aa: CASSFRGGPGNTEAFF; CDR3nt: TGCGCCAGCAGCTTTCGAGGGGGCCCTGGGAACACTGAAGCTTTCTTT
v_gene: TRBV15; j_gene: TRBJ2-1; len: 14; d_gene: TRBD2; abundance: NA; CDR3aa: CAIKRGSSYNEQFF; CDR3nt: TGTGCCATCAAGCGGGGGAGCTCCTACAATGAGCAGTTCTTC